Described below is a single T cell receptor (beta chain) sequence and its context. The entry originates in a study of blood T cell repertoires in COVID-19. CDR1 and CDR2 (germline): KGHSH, LQKENI. Trimming removed 3 bases at V and 11 bases at J, with 14 bases between. The CDR3 extends over 13 amino acids. Using immunoSEQ multiplex PCR, the repertoire was profiled, and TCRdb retains in-frame clones only, with some absent. The sample has around 250,000 clones; around 83% are singletons. This rearrangement joins TRBV18 to TRBJ1-3; D uncertain. What was sequenced was peripheral blood. The TCR sequence derives from a man older than 75 with acute or convalescent COVID-19. The CDR3 here is CASSPSDSYAIYF. The CDR3 nucleotides read TGTGCCAGCTCACCGAGTGACTCGTACGCCATATATTTT. Full variable domain (rest looked up from reference TRBV18 and TRBJ1-3): NAGVMQNPRHLVRRRGQEARLRCSPMKGHSHVYWYRQLPEEGLKFMVYLQKENIIDESGMPKERFSAEFPKEGPSILRIQQVVRGDSAAYFCASSPSDSYAIYFGEGSWLTVV.